This T cell receptor beta chain derives from a study of T cells in Graves' hyperthyroidism and ophthalmopathy. About the research overall: Once the initial diagnosis was made, peripheral blood was obtained before any treatment. Study-wide findings and caveats: In simple terms, a model built on 13 V-J features told ophthalmopathy apart from stable hyperthyroidism.

TCR beta CDR3 sequences were amplified from RNA transcripts. An initial round of RT-PCR targeting the TCR CDR3 relied on the HTBI primer set. TCRdb called the multiplex PCR reads again in MiXCR, with one record for every CDR3 protein. The sample lists hundreds of thousands of distinct CDR3 sequences; more than 20% were seen once. This clonotype was picked up many times. Its target is unknown. The germline CDR1 and CDR2 sequences are DFQATT and SNEGSKA (reference sequence). The CDR3 extends over 14 amino acids. V lost 2 bases and J lost 0, with 10 bases in between. It was uncontrolled infection, other autoimmune disease, pregnancy or lactation that excluded patients.

The TCR originated in a man aged 25-40 years with Graves' ophthalmopathy. The V gene is TRBV20-1, the J gene TRBJ1-1; D is perhaps TRBD1 (6 bases). Sequences were obtained from blood. CDR3 sequence reads: CSARLGTLNTEAFF. DNA of the CDR3: TGCAGTGCTAGATTGGGGACATTGAACACTGAAGCTTTCTTT.